These T cell receptor beta chains were read from a single sample in a study of T cell responses to AZD1222 COVID-19 vaccine. Measured with immunoSEQ multiplex PCR; TCRdb has only the in-frame clones, and not every one. The sample lists about 130,000 clones; 88% were seen once. The sample was peripheral blood, taken on day 0 of AZD1222 vaccination. These receptors were collected from an adult in good health. Both conserved end residues are part of each CDR3. Each record gives: J gene, V gene, D gene, clone size, CDR3 DNA, CDR3 protein. D genes are given only for firm matches. Clone size, where shown, is once, few, many, or a class for clones that have expanded.

TRBJ2-7,TRBV12-3/TRBV12-4,TRBD2,NA,TGTGCCAGCAGTTTGCTAGCGGGGTACGAGCAGTACTTC,CASSLLAGYEQYF
TRBJ2-7,TRBV7-6,TRBD1,NA,TGTGCCAGCAGCTATACAGGGGGCGAATCCGAGCAGTACTTC,CASSYTGGESEQYF
TRBJ1-1,TRBV3-1/TRBV3-2,TRBD1,NA,TGTGCCAGCAGAGGACAGGGGGCTAAGAATGAAGCTTTCTTT,CASRGQGAKNEAFF
TRBJ2-2,TRBV30,TRBD2,NA,TGTGCCTGGAGTGTACTAGCGGGGAACACCGGGGAGCTGTTTTTT,CAWSVLAGNTGELFF
TRBJ2-1,TRBV3-1/TRBV3-2,NA,NA,TGTGCCAGCAGCCAAGGTTCTGGTTCCTACAATGAGCAGTTCTTC,CASSQGSGSYNEQFF
TRBJ1-2,TRBV5-6,NA,NA,TGTGCCAGCAGCTTGCGAGACAGCTATTTTAACTATGGCTACACCTTC,CASSLRDSYFNYGYTF
TRBJ2-7,TRBV15,NA,few,TGTGCCACCAGCAGAGCGACCGCCGATAGCTCCTACGAGCAGTACTTC,CATSRATADSSYEQYF
TRBJ2-1,TRBV29-1,NA,NA,TGCAGCTTGGGGCCCCAAAACCGTGAGCAGTTCTTC,CSLGPQNREQFF
TRBJ1-1,TRBV10-3,TRBD1,NA,TGTGCCATCAGGGAAACAGGGGACGGCACTGAAGCTTTCTTT,CAIRETGDGTEAFF
TRBJ2-3,TRBV11-2,NA,NA,TGTGCCAGCAGCTTATGGGCAGATACGCAGTATTTT,CASSLWADTQYF
TRBJ1-5,TRBV10-3,NA,NA,TGTGCCATCAGCCAGGGAGACGGTCAGCCCCAGCATTTT,CAISQGDGQPQHF
TRBJ1-4,TRBV25-1,TRBD1,NA,TGTGCCAGCAGGAGGACAGGGGCTAATGAAAAACTGTTTTTT,CASRRTGANEKLFF
TRBJ2-7,TRBV11-1,TRBD1,NA,TGTGCCAGCAGCTCGACCCGGGACAGGCCCAACGAGCAGTACTTC,CASSSTRDRPNEQYF
TRBJ2-6,TRBV6-2/TRBV6-3,NA,NA,TGTGCCAGCAGTTACTTTATCATGATCTCTGGGGCCAACGTCCTGACTTTC,CASSYFIMISGANVLTF
TRBJ1-2,TRBV19,NA,NA,TGTGCCAGTAGTATCGGACCGGGACGAGGGGATGGCTACACCTTC,CASSIGPGRGDGYTF
TRBJ1-4,TRBV7-2,NA,NA,TGTGCCAGCAGCCTTTCAGGCGCAACTAATGAAAAACTGTTTTTT,CASSLSGATNEKLFF
TRBJ2-7,TRBV15,NA,NA,TGTGCCACCAGCGGAGGGCCGGGCTCCTACGAGCAGTACTTC,CATSGGPGSYEQYF
TRBJ1-1,TRBV29-1,TRBD1,few,TGCAGCGTACTCTTAGCCGGGACAGGGGGATCGTCGGGCACTGAAGCTTTCTTT,CSVLLAGTGGSSGTEAFF
TRBJ2-3,TRBV5-6,TRBD1,NA,TGTGCCAGCAGCTTGGACGGACAGGGGACCACAGATACGCAGTATTTT,CASSLDGQGTTDTQYF
TRBJ1-5,TRBV7-2,NA,NA,TGTGCCAGCAGCCTCGGACAGAGTCCAAATCAGCCCCAGCATTTT,CASSLGQSPNQPQHF
TRBJ2-2,TRBV6-1,NA,NA,TGTGCCAGCAGTGACGGGACTTTACGAAACACCGGGGAGCTGTTTTTT,CASSDGTLRNTGELFF
TRBJ1-4,TRBV27,NA,NA,TGTGCCAGCAGTCGCTCAAGGGGTGAAAAACTGTTTTTT,CASSRSRGEKLFF
TRBJ1-2,TRBV10-1,NA,NA,TGCGCCAGCAGTGAGTCGATTCGGGGTGGCTACACCTTC,CASSESIRGGYTF
TRBJ2-7,TRBV2,NA,NA,TGTGCCAGCAGTCGGGACGGTATCTACGAGCAGTACTTC,CASSRDGIYEQYF
TRBJ1-4,TRBV18,TRBD1,NA,TGTGCCAGCTCACCAGAACAGGGGAATGAAAAACTGTTTTTT,CASSPEQGNEKLFF
TRBJ1-2,TRBV27,NA,NA,TGTGCCAGCAGACGGGACACTAACTATGGCTACACCTTC,CASRRDTNYGYTF
TRBJ1-5,TRBV2,NA,NA,TGTGCCAGCAGTGATATACAGCCAGCGTCTAATCAGCCCCAGCATTTT,CASSDIQPASNQPQHF
TRBJ1-4,TRBV28,NA,NA,TGTGCCAGCAGTTTGGCCACAGCCACTAATGAAAAACTGTTTTTT,CASSLATATNEKLFF
TRBJ1-5,TRBV6-1,NA,NA,TGTGCCAGCAGTGAGTCGGTTATGGAAAATCAGCCCCAGCATTTT,CASSESVMENQPQHF
TRBJ2-7,TRBV19,TRBD1,NA,TGTGCCAGTAGCGGGACAGGGGGCACCTACGAGCAGTACTTC,CASSGTGGTYEQYF
TRBJ1-3,TRBV28,NA,few,TGTGCCAGCAAGGTCGGCGGCCACTCTGGAAACACCATATATTTT,CASKVGGHSGNTIYF
TRBJ1-1,TRBV6-5,NA,NA,TGTGCCAGCAGTACCCCAGGGGCGTACACTGAAGCTTTCTTT,CASSTPGAYTEAFF
TRBJ2-7,TRBV5-1,TRBD1,NA,TGCGCCAGCAGCGCACGGACAGGGGTGGGGTACGAGCAGTACTTC,CASSARTGVGYEQYF
TRBJ2-2,TRBV2,NA,NA,TGTGCCAGCAGTGAAGAAATAGCTGGGAACACCGGGGAGCTGTTTTTT,CASSEEIAGNTGELFF
TRBJ2-3,TRBV6-1,NA,NA,TGTGCCAGCAGGGAAGCGGGGACAACGCAGTATTTT,CASREAGTTQYF
TRBJ1-6,TRBV9,NA,NA,TGTGCCAGCAGCTCCGGGGGCTTTAGCAATTCACCCCTCCACTTT,CASSSGGFSNSPLHF
TRBJ2-1,TRBV7-9,NA,NA,TGTGCCAGCAGCTTAAAAGGCAGGGAGGACAATGAGCAGTTCTTC,CASSLKGREDNEQFF
TRBJ1-1,TRBV27,NA,NA,TGTGCCAGCAGTTTATGGTCGTCCAAGGCTGAAGCTTTCTTT,CASSLWSSKAEAFF
TRBJ2-2,TRBV6-5,NA,NA,TGTGCCAGCAGGGCCGGGACGGTGAACACCGGGGAGCTGTTTTTT,CASRAGTVNTGELFF
TRBJ2-3,TRBV24-1,TRBD2,NA,TGTGCCACCAGTGAAATAGCGGGGGGGAGCACAGATACGCAGTATTTT,CATSEIAGGSTDTQYF
TRBJ1-1,TRBV19,NA,NA,TGTGCCAGTGGGACATCGTGGACTGAAGCTTTCTTT,CASGTSWTEAFF
TRBJ2-2,TRBV2,TRBD1,NA,TGTGCCAGCGGAGCCGACAGGGTAGGCACCGGGGAGCTGTTTTTT,CASGADRVGTGELFF
TRBJ2-1,TRBV12-5,TRBD1,NA,TGTGCTAGTGGTTGGACAGGGGCTACCCGTTTTTTAGAGCAGTTCTTC,CASGWTGATRFLEQFF
TRBJ2-7,TRBV28,NA,few,TGTGCCAGCAGTCCGGGACGGCTTAACGAGCAGTACTTC,CASSPGRLNEQYF